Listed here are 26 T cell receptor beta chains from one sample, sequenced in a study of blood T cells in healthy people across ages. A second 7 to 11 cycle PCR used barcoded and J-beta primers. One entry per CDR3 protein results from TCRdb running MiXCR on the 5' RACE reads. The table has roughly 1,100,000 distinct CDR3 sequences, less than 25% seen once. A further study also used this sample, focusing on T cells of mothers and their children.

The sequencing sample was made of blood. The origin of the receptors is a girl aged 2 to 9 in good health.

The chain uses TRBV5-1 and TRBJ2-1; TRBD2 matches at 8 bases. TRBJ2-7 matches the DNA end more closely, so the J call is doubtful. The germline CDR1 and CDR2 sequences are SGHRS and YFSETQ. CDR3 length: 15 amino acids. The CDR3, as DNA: TGCGCCAGCAGCGCCCAAGGAGCGGGAGTACTCGAGCAGTACTTC. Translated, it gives CASSAQGAGVLEQYF.

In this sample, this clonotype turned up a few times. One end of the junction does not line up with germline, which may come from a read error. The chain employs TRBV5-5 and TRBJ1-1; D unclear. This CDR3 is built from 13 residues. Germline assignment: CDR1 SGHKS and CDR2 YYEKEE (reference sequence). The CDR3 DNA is TGTGCCAGCAGCCCATCTTACAGTTCCGAAGTTTTCTTT. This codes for CASSPSYSSEVFF. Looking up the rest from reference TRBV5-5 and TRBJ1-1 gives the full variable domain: DAGVTQSPTHLIKTRGQQVTLRCSPISGHKSVSWYQQVLGQGPQFIFQYYEKEERGRGNFPDRFSARQFPNYSSELNVNALLLGDSALYLCASSPSYSSEVFFGQGTRLTVV.

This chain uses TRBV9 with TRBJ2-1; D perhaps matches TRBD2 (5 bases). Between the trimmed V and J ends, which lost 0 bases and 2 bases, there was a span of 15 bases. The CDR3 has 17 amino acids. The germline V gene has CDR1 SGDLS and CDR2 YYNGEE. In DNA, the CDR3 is TGTGCCAGCAGCGTAGCTAAAAGCGGCAGCCCCTACAATGAGCAGTTCTTC. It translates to CASSVAKSGSPYNEQFF.

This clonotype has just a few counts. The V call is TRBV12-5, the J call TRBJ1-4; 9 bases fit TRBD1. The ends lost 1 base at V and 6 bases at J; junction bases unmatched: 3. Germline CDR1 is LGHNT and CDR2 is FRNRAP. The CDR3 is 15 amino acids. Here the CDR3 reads CASGLGGDRDEKLFF. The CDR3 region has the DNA TGTGCTAGTGGTTTGGGGGGGGACAGGGATGAAAAACTGTTTTTT.

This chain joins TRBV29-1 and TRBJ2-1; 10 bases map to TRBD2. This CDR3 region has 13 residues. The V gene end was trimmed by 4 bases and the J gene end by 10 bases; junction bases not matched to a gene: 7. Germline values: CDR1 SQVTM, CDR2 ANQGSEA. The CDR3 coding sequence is TGCAGCGTTGTTCTAGCGGGAGTCGGAGAGCAGTTCTTC. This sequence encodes CSVVLAGVGEQFF.

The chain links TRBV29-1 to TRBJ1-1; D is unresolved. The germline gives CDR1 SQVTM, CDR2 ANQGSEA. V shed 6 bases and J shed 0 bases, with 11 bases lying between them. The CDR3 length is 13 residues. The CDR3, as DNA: TGCAGCGTATACGTGGACCTGAACACTGAAGCTTTCTTT. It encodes CSVYVDLNTEAFF.

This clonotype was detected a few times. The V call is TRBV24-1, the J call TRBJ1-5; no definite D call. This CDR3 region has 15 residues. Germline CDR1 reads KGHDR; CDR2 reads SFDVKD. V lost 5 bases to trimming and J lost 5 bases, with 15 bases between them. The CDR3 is CATSGPLQIDQPQHF. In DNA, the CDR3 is TGTGCCACCAGTGGTCCCCTTCAGATAGATCAGCCCCAGCATTTT.

The chain's CDR3 is CASSLALSGSFLYNEQFF. The CDR3 nucleotides are TGTGCCAGCAGTTTAGCCCTTAGCGGGAGTTTTCTCTACAATGAGCAGTTCTTC. V and J are TRBV28 and TRBJ2-1; 9 nucleotides agree with TRBD2. Germline CDR1 is MDHEN and CDR2 is SYDVKM. The CDR3 totals 18 residues. The V and J ends lost 2 bases and 3 bases, in that order; junction bases with no gene match: 11.

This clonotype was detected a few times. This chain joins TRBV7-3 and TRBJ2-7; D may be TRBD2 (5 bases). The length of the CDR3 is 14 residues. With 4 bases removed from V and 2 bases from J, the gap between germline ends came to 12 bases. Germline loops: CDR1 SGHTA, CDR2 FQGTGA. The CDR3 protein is CASSSLSGPYEQYF. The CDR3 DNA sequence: TGTGCCAGCAGCTCTCTCAGCGGCCCCTACGAGCAGTACTTC. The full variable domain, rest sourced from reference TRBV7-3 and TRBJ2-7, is GAGVSQTPSNKVTEKGKYVELRCDPISGHTALYWYRQSLGQGPEFLIYFQGTGAADDSGLPNDRFFAVRPEGSVSTLKIQRTERGDSAVYLCASSSLSGPYEQYFGPGTRLTVT.

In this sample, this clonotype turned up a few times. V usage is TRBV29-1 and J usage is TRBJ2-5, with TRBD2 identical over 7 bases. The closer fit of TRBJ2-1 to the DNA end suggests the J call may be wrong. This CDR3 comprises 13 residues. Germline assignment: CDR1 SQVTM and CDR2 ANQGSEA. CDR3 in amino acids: CSVVERDNNEQFF. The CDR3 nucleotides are TGCAGCGTTGTGGAGCGGGATAACAATGAGCAGTTCTTC.

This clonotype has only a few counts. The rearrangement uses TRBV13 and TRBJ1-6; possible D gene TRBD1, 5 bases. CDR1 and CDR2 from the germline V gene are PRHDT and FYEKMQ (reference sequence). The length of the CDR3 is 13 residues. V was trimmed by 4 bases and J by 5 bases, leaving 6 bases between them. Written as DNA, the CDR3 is TGTGCCAGCAGCTCACAGGATAATTCACCCCTCCACTTT. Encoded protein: CASSSQDNSPLHF.

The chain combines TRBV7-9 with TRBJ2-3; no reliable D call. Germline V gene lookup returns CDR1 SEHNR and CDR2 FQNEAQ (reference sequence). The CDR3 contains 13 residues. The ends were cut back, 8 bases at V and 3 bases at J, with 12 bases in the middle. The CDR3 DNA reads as TGTGCCAGCGGCCCCCCCGTAACAGATACGCAGTATTTT. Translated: CASGPPVTDTQYF.

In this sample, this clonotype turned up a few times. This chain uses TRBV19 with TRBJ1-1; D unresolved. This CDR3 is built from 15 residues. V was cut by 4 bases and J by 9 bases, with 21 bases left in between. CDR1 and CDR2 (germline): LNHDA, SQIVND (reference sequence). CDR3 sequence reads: CASSSADPKRVKAFF. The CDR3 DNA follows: TGTGCCAGTAGTAGTGCAGACCCTAAAAGGGTAAAAGCTTTCTTT.

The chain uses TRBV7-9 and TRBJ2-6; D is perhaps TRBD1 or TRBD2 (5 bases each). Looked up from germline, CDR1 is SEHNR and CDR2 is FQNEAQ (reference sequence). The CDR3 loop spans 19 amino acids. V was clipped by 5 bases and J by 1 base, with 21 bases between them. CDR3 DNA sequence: TGTGCCAGCAGCGGCGGCTCCACTCGGGGCACTTCTGGGGCCAACGTCCTGACTTTC. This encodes CASSGGSTRGTSGANVLTF.

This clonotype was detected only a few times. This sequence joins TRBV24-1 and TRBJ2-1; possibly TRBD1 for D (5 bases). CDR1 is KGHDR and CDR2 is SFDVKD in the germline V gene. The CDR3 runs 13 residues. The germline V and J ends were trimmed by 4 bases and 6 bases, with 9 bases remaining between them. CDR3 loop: CATSDSGFNEQFF. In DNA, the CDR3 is TGTGCCACCAGTGACTCAGGGTTCAATGAGCAGTTCTTC.

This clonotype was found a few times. DNA for the CDR3: TGTGCCAGCAGCCGGGATATAGCGGGAGGGGTCTATGAGCAGTTCTTC. It yields the protein CASSRDIAGGVYEQFF. The chain is built from TRBV4-2 and TRBJ2-1; 11 bases align to TRBD2. With 4 bases clipped from V and 8 bases from J, the junction kept 10 bases outside the gene matches. Germline assignment: CDR1 LGHNA and CDR2 YNFKEQ. This CDR3 is 16 amino acids long.

The CDR3 spells CASSPGWTGADEQYF. For the CDR3, the DNA is TGTGCCAGCAGCCCAGGATGGACAGGGGCAGACGAGCAGTACTTC. J is TRBJ2-7 and V is TRBV7-9; TRBD1 agrees at 9 bases. V dropped 5 bases and J dropped 5; count of bases not matched to a gene: 10. The CDR3 is 15 amino acids. Germline V gene sequence: CDR1 SEHNR, CDR2 FQNEAQ (reference sequence).

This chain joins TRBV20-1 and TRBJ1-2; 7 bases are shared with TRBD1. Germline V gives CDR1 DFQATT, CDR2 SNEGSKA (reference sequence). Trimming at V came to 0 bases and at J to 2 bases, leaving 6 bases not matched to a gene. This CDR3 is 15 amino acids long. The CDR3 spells CSARDRYRGNYGYTF. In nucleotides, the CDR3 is TGCAGTGCTAGAGACCGTTACAGGGGAAACTATGGCTACACCTTC.

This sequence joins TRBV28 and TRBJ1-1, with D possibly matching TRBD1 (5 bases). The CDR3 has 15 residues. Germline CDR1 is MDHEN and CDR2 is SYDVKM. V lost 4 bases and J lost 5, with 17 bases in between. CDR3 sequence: CASSSPGVGETEAFF. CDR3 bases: TGTGCCAGCAGTTCCCCGGGGGTGGGGGAAACTGAAGCTTTCTTT.

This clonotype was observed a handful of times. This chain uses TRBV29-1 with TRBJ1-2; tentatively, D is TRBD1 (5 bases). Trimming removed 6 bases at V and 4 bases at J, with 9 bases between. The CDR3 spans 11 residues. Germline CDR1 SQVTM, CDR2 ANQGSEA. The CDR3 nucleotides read TGCAGCGTGATAGGGGTCTATGGCTACACCTTC. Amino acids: CSVIGVYGYTF. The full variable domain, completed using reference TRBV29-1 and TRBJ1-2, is SAVISQKPSRDICQRGTSLTIQCQVDSQVTMMFWYRQQPGQSLTLIATANQGSEATYESGFVIDKFPISRPNLTFSTLTVSNMSPEDSSIYLCSVIGVYGYTFGSGTRLTVV.

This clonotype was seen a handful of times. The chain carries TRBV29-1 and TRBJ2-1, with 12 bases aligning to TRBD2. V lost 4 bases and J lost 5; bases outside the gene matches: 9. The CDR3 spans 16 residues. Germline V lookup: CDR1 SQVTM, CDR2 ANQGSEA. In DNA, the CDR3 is TGCAGCGTTGTCCAAAGACTAGCGGGGGAAGACAATGAGCAGTTCTTC. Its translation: CSVVQRLAGEDNEQFF.

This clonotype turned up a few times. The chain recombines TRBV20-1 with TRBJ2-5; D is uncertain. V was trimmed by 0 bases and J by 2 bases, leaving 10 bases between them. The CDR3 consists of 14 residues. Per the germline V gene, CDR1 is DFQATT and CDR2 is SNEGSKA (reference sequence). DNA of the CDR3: TGCAGTGCTAGAGAGGCCAAAAGGCAAGAGACCCAGTACTTC. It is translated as CSAREAKRQETQYF.

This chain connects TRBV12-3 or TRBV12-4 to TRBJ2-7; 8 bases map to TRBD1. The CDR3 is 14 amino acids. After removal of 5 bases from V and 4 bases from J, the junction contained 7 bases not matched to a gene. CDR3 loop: CASSEDRGTYEQYF. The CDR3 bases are TGTGCCAGCAGTGAAGACAGGGGTACGTACGAGCAGTACTTC.

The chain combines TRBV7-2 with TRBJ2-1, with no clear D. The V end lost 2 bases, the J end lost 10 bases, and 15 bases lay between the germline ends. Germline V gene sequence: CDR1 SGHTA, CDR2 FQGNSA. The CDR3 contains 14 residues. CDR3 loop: CASSLSLDDSEQFF. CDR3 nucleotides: TGTGCCAGCAGCTTATCCCTTGATGATTCGGAGCAGTTCTTC.

The CDR3 is CASRTAIDTQYF. CDR3 coding DNA: TGCGCCAGCAGGACAGCGATCGATACGCAGTATTTT. The genes are TRBV5-1 and TRBJ2-3; tentatively, D is TRBD1 (5 bases). The CDR3 is 12 residues long. CDR1 and CDR2 (germline): SGHRS, YFSETQ. Trimming stripped 5 bases from V and 6 bases from J, with 10 bases between.

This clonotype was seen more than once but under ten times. In DNA form, the CDR3 reads TGCGCCAGCAGCTCATTCAGGGGTGCCAATGAGCAGTTCTTC. It encodes CASSSFRGANEQFF. The chain combines TRBV5-1 with TRBJ2-5, with a weak D call TRBD1 (6 bases). The J call may be faulty, since TRBJ2-1 better matches the DNA end. The CDR3 is 14 residues long. The V gene's germline CDR1 is SGHRS and CDR2 YFSETQ.